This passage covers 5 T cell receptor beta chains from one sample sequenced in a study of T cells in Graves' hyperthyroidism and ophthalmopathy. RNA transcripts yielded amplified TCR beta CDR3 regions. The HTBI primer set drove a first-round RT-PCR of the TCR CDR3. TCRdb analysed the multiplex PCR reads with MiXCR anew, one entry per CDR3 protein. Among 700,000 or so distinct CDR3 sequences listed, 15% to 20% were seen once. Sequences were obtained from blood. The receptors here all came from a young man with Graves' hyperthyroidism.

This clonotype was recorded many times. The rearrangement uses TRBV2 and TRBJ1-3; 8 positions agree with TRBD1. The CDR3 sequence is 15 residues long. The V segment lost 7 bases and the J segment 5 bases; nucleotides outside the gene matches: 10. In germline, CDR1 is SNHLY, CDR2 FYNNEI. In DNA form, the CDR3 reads TGTGCCAGCAATCCTCCGGGGACAGGCAGAAACACCATATATTTT. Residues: CASNPPGTGRNTIYF.

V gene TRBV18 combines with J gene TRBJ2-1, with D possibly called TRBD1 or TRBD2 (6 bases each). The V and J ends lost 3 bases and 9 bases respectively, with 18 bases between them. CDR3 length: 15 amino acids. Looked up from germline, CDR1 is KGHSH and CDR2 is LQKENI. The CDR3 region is CASSPRGPTLGEQFF. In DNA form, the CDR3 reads TGTGCCAGCTCACCTCGGGGGCCTACCTTAGGTGAGCAGTTCTTC.

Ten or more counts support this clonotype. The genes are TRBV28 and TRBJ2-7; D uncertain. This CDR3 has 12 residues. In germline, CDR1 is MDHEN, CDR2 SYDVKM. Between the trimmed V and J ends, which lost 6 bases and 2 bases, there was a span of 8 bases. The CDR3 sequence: CASRPDTYEQYF. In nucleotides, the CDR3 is TGTGCCAGCAGACCCGACACCTACGAGCAGTACTTC.

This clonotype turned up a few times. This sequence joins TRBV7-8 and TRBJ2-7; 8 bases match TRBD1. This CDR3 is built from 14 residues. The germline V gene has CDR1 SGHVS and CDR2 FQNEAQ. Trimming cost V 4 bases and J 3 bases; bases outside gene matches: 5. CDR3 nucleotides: TGTGCCAGCAGCTACAGGGGGATCCGCTACGAGCAGTACTTC. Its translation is CASSYRGIRYEQYF.

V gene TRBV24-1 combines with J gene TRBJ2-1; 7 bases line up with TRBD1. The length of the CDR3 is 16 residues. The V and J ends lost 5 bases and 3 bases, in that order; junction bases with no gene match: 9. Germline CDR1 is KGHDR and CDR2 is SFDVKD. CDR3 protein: CATSVRTGKNYNEQFF. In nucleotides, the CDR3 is TGTGCCACCAGTGTTCGGACAGGCAAGAACTACAATGAGCAGTTCTTC.